These 12 T cell receptor beta chains share one sample of origin, sequenced in a study of cytomegalovirus exposure and HLA in healthy donors. Primers: 60 Vbeta forward and 13 Jbeta reverse. The table came from immunoSEQ multiplex PCR; TCRdb's copy has only in-frame clones and leaves some out. The sample holds over 110,000 clones, approximately 80% seen once. Sequences were obtained from PBMCs. Every receptor here comes from a woman aged 40 to 49 in good health and CMV-seropositive.

The V and J genes are TRBV4-1 and TRBJ1-4; D may be TRBD1 (6 bases). Germline lookup yields CDR1 MGHRA and CDR2 YSYEKL. The CDR3 extends over 17 amino acids. V lost 3 bases and J 5 bases, leaving 19 bases between the germline ends. The DNA for the CDR3 is TGCGCCAGCAGCCAGCCTATAACAGGGATGTGGAATGAAAAACTGTTTTTT. Translating it yields CASSQPITGMWNEKLFF.

The gene calls are TRBV14 and TRBJ2-3; D uncertain. The CDR3 consists of 12 residues. The germline V gene encodes CDR1 SGHDN and CDR2 FVKESK. V lost 1 base and J 4 bases, leaving 3 bases between the germline ends. CDR3 protein: CASSQASDTQYF. In DNA form, the CDR3 reads TGTGCCAGCAGCCAAGCATCAGATACGCAGTATTTT. Together with reference TRBV14 and TRBJ2-3, the CDR3 gives the full variable domain: EAGVTQFPSHSVIEKGQTVTLRCDPISGHDNLYWYRRVMGKEIKFLLHFVKESKQDESGMPNNRFLAERTGGTYSTLKVQPAELEDSGVYFCASSQASDTQYFGPGTRLTVL.

The V and J genes are TRBV28 and TRBJ2-1; the match to TRBD2 covers 10 bases. The junction had 8 bases not matched to a gene; V was cut back by 8 bases and J by 4 bases. The germline gives CDR1 MDHEN, CDR2 SYDVKM. The CDR3 totals 15 residues. The CDR3 spells CASRTGTSAYNEQFF. CDR3 DNA: TGTGCCAGCCGAACCGGGACTAGCGCTTACAATGAGCAGTTCTTC.

The chain employs TRBV5-6 and TRBJ1-2; no clear D. Between the trimmed V and J ends, which lost 3 bases and 4 bases, there was a span of 19 bases. In germline, CDR1 is SGHDT, CDR2 YYEEEE. This CDR3 region has 16 residues. The CDR3 loop reads CASSYPHADFSYGYTF. CDR3 coding DNA: TGTGCCAGCAGCTACCCCCATGCGGATTTCAGCTATGGCTACACCTTC.

This clone was detected ten times or more. The chain carries TRBV28 and TRBJ2-7, with 8 bases lining up with TRBD1. CDR3 size: 15 residues. The V segment lost 6 bases and the J segment 3 bases; nucleotides outside the gene matches: 10. The V gene's germline CDR1 is MDHEN and CDR2 SYDVKM. CDR3 DNA: TGTGCCAGCAGACATGACAGGGGAAGGAGCTACGAGCAGTACTTC. Translating gives CASRHDRGRSYEQYF.

The V call is TRBV6-1, the J call TRBJ2-1, with 11 bases fitting TRBD2. The germline V gene encodes CDR1 MNHNS and CDR2 SASEGT. CDR3 length equals 16 residues. V was pared by 2 bases and J by 7 bases, with 7 bases of the junction left unmatched. CDR3 bases: TGTGCCAGCAGTGAACTAGCGGGAGGAAATAGGAATGAGCAGTTCTTC. This translates into CASSELAGGNRNEQFF.

V is TRBV30 and J is TRBJ2-3; maybe TRBD2 (6 bases). The CDR3 is 15 amino acids. The ends were cut back, 0 bases at V and 4 bases at J, with 14 bases in the middle. Per the germline V gene, CDR1 is GTSNPN and CDR2 is SVGIG (reference sequence). The CDR3 DNA follows: TGTGCCTGGAGTGTGGAGGGCTTTGGGGCAGATACGCAGTATTTT. Amino acids: CAWSVEGFGADTQYF.

The chain combines TRBV19 with TRBJ2-1; perhaps TRBD1 as D (5 bases). Trimming pared 2 bases from V and 9 bases from J, leaving 20 bases between. CDR1 and CDR2 (germline): LNHDA, SQIVND (reference sequence). CDR3 length: 16 amino acids. CDR3 protein: CASSIRDLGQRVEQFF. The CDR3 bases are TGTGCCAGTAGTATAAGGGATCTGGGGCAACGGGTTGAGCAGTTCTTC.

The rearrangement links TRBV30 to TRBJ2-3; D perhaps matches TRBD2 (5 bases). The CDR3 totals 13 residues. Germline V gives CDR1 GTSNPN, CDR2 SVGIG (reference sequence). Trimming left V 0 bases short and J 6 bases short, with 10 bases between. The CDR3 region has the DNA TGTGCCTGGAGTGTTACGGCTAGCGATACGCAGTATTTT. It is translated as CAWSVTASDTQYF. The whole variable domain, filled in from reference TRBV30 and TRBJ2-3, reads SQTIHQWPATLVQPVGSPLSLECTVEGTSNPNLYWYRQAAGRGLQLLFYSVGIGQISSEVPQNLSASRPQDRQFILSSKKLLLSDSGFYLCAWSVTASDTQYFGPGTRLTVL.

This chain connects TRBV6-5 to TRBJ1-1; no definite D call. V lost 8 bases, J lost 0 bases, and 13 bases lay in between. This CDR3 is built from 14 residues. The germline CDR1 and CDR2 sequences are MNHEY and SVGAGI. The CDR3 protein is CASLDFRMNTEAFF. In DNA, the CDR3 is TGTGCCAGCCTGGACTTCCGCATGAACACTGAAGCTTTCTTT.

The rearrangement joins TRBV28 to TRBJ2-3; TRBD2 matches 8 bases. Germline V gene sequence: CDR1 MDHEN, CDR2 SYDVKM. Trimming at V came to 6 bases and at J to 0 bases, leaving 11 bases not matched to a gene. The CDR3 extends over 17 amino acids. The CDR3 region has the DNA TGTGCCAGCAGGGAAGCGGGAGCACCCGCTAGCACAGATACGCAGTATTTT. The encoded protein is CASREAGAPASTDTQYF.

The chain employs TRBV6-5 and TRBJ1-1; TRBD1 matches 12 bases. V gave up 4 bases and J gave up 4 bases; unmatched junction bases: 7. Germline-derived CDR1 and CDR2 are MNHEY and SVGAGI. The CDR3 has 16 residues. The CDR3 reads CASSSGTGGGGTEAFF. Written as DNA, the CDR3 is TGTGCCAGCAGTTCCGGGACAGGGGGCGGCGGCACTGAAGCTTTCTTT.